This TCR beta chain was retrieved from a study of T cells in Graves' hyperthyroidism and ophthalmopathy. Turning to the study itself: Peripheral blood specimens were obtained at initial diagnosis, prior to any treatment. Study-wide results and caveats: Within blood appeared most thyroid clonotypes that had expanded above 0.001.

CDR3 length equals 13 residues. Germline assignment: CDR1 DFQATT and CDR2 SNEGSKA (reference sequence). Trimming cost V 3 bases and J 6 bases, with 15 bases left between them. Hyperthyroidism in the patients, aged 18 to 65, was newly diagnosed and under 2 months in duration. Out of less than 12 ml of fresh peripheral blood came the PBMCs. TCR beta CDR3 regions were amplified from RNA. TCR CDR3 underwent first-round RT-PCR with the HTBI primer set. Using its own MiXCR run on the multiplex PCR reads, TCRdb lists one record per CDR3 protein. The data show hundreds of thousands of distinct CDR3 sequences, 35% to 45% seen once. Details on this clonotype: The antigen is not known.

The J gene is TRBJ2-7, the V gene TRBV20-1, with TRBD2 as a possible D gene (6 bases). What was sequenced was blood. The source is a man in his late teens or twenties with Graves' hyperthyroidism. CDR3 sequence (DNA): TGCAGTGCTAGTAATGGAGGGGTATCCGAGCAGTACTTC. This gives the protein CSASNGGVSEQYF.